This TCR beta chain is from a study of cytomegalovirus exposure and HLA in healthy donors. The wider study: Earlier, 200 million or so T cells were analyzed, and some 120 million unique TCR beta sequences were found among them. Study-wide results and limits: Researchers counted roughly 160 TCR beta chains as cytomegalovirus-associated.

Amplification used 60 Vbeta primers and 13 Jbeta primers. Measured with immunoSEQ multiplex PCR; TCRdb has only the in-frame clones, and not every one. The table lists 210,000 or so clones, 65% to 90% of them singletons, with 1.3% to 1.5% in the top ten. Donors likely had unrecorded immune exposures despite being nominally healthy when sampled. This clone was counted only a few times. Its antigen remains unidentified. The material sequenced was PBMCs. The source is a girl aged 10-17 years in good health and CMV-seronegative.

The DNA of the CDR3 is TGTGCCAGCAGTCCACGACAGCTCCGAGGCAACACTGAAGCTTTCTTT. This gives the protein CASSPRQLRGNTEAFF. The chain employs TRBV2 and TRBJ1-1, with a weak D call TRBD1 (5 bases). Trimming took off 5 bases at V and 2 bases at J, with 18 bases between the two ends. The CDR3 sequence is 16 residues long. Germline V gives CDR1 SNHLY, CDR2 FYNNEI.